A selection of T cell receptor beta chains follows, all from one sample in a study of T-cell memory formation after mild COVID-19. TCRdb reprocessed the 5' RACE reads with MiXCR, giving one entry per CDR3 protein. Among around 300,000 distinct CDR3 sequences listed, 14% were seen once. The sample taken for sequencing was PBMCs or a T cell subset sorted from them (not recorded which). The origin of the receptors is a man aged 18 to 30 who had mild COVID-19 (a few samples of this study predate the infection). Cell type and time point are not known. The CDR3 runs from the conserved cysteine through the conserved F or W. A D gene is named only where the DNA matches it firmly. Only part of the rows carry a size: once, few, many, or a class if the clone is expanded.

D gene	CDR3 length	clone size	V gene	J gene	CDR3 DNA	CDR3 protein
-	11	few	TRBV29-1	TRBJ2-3	TGCAGCGCCGGAGGGCGACATACGCAGTATTTT	CSAGGRHTQYF
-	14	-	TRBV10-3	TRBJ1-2	TGTGCCATCAGTAACACGGGACGGATGAATGGCTACACCTTC	CAISNTGRMNGYTF
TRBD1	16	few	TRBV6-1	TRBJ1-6	TGTGCCAGCAGCTTCACCCCCGGGACAGGGAATTCACCCCTCCACTTT	CASSFTPGTGNSPLHF
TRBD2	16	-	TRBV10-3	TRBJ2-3	TGTGCCATCAGTGAACCGACTAGCGGGAGTATAGATACGCAGTATTTT	CAISEPTSGSIDTQYF
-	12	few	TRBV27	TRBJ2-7	TGTGCCAGCGGAGGTCAGTACGTCGCGCAGTACTTC	CASGGQYVAQYF
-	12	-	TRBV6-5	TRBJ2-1	TGTGCCAGCAGTCTGTCCGGGACAGAGCAGTTCTTC	CASSLSGTEQFF
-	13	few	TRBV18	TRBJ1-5	TGTGCCAGCTCACCTACCGAAAATCAGCCCCAGCATTTT	CASSPTENQPQHF
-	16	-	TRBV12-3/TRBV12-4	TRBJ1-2	TGTGCCAGCAGTTTGGCGCCCAAGCCCTCGAGAGGCGGCTACACCTTC	CASSLAPKPSRGGYTF
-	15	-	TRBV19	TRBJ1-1	TGTGCCAGTAGTATAGAGAAAGGGGTAGGCACTGAAGCTTTCTTT	CASSIEKGVGTEAFF
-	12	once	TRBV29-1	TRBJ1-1	TGCAGCGTTGACCTGTGGGGCACTGAAGCTTTCTTT	CSVDLWGTEAFF
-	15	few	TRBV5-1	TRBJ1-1	TGCGCCAGCAGCTTGGGCCTCGGAAAGAACACTGAAGCTTTCTTT	CASSLGLGKNTEAFF
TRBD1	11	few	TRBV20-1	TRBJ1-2	TGCAGTGCTAGGAGACAGGGCGGCTACACCTTC	CSARRQGGYTF
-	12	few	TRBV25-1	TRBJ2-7	TGTGCCAGCAGTGAATTTGGGGACGAGCAGTACTTC	CASSEFGDEQYF
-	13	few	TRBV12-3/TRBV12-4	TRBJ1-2	TGTGCCAGCAATGGACAAGGAGCCTATGGCTACACCTTC	CASNGQGAYGYTF
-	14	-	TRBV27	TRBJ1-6	TGTGCCAGCAGTTTTCCAGGGTTAAGTTCACCCCTCCACTTT	CASSFPGLSSPLHF
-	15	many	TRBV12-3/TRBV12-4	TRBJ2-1	TGTGCCAGCACCGTCGACTATTTTGGCTACAATGAGCAGTTCTTC	CASTVDYFGYNEQFF
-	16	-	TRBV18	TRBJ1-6	TGTGCCAGCTCTCCAGGGGCCGGGTCCTATAATTCACCCCTCCACTTT	CASSPGAGSYNSPLHF
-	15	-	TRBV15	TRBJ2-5	TGTGCCACCAGCAGAGATGTGACGAACCCGGAGACCCAGTACTTC	CATSRDVTNPETQYF
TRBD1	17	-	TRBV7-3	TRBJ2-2	TGTGCCAGCAGCCGCACAGGGGCCAGGCAGAACACCGGGGAGCTGTTTTTT	CASSRTGARQNTGELFF
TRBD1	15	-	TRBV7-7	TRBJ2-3	TGTGCTAGCAGCCAAGACAGGGGGCAAGGAGATACGCAGTATTTT	CASSQDRGQGDTQYF
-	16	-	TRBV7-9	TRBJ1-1	TGTGCCAGCAGCTTAGTCCGTCAGGGAGGGGACACTGAAGCTTTCTTT	CASSLVRQGGDTEAFF
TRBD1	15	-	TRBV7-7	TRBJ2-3	TGTGCCAGCAGCTTAAACAGGGGAGGCACAGATACGCAGTATTTT	CASSLNRGGTDTQYF
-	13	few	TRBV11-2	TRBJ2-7	TGTGCCAGCAGCTTAGTCAACGGGTACGAGCAGTACTTC	CASSLVNGYEQYF
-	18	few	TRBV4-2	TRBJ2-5	TGTGCCAGCAGCCAAGATCTCTTCTACACTACCCTACAAGAGACCCAGTACTTC	CASSQDLFYTTLQETQYF
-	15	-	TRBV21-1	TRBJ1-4	TGTGCCAGCAGCAAAGGGGAGGGCCCCCGAGAAAAACTGTTTTTT	CASSKGEGPREKLFF
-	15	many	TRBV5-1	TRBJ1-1	TGCGCCAGCAGCTTGGGAACCACAGTGAACACTGAAGCTTTCTTT	CASSLGTTVNTEAFF
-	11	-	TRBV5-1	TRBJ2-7	TGCGCCAGCAGCTCGGGTCTCGAGCAGTACTTC	CASSSGLEQYF
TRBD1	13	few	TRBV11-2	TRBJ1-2	TGTGCCAGCAGCTTCGGGACAGCGAATGGCTACACCTTC	CASSFGTANGYTF
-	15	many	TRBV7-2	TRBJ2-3	TGTGCCAGCAGCCCCCGTGGTGCAGACACAGATACGCAGTATTTT	CASSPRGADTDTQYF
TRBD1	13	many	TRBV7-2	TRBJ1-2	TGTGCCAGCAGCCGGGGACAGGGTCAGGGCTACACCTTC	CASSRGQGQGYTF
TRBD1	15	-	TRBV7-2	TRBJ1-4	TGTGCCAGCAGACTCCAGGGGGCTGCTAATGAAAAACTGTTTTTT	CASRLQGAANEKLFF
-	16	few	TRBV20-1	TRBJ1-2	TGCAGTGCAACGCTCCTCGACAGGTTTACTAACTATGGCTACACCTTC	CSATLLDRFTNYGYTF
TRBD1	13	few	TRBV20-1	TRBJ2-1	TGCAGTGCCAGGGACAGGGTCAGGGATGAGCAGTTCTTC	CSARDRVRDEQFF
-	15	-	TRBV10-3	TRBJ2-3	TGTGCCATCAGCCCCTTTGGGGACCTCACAGATACGCAGTATTTT	CAISPFGDLTDTQYF
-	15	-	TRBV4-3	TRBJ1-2	TGCGCCAGCAGCCAACAACTTAGCCTCAGCTATGGCTACACCTTC	CASSQQLSLSYGYTF
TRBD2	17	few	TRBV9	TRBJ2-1	TGTGCCAGCAGCACCCACGGACTAGCCCGGACCTACAATGAGCAGTTCTTC	CASSTHGLARTYNEQFF
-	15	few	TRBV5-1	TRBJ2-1	TGCGCCAGCAGCTTGGGACAGAACTCCTACAATGAGCAGTTCTTC	CASSLGQNSYNEQFF
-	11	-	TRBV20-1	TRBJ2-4	TGCAGAGTACAAAGGGGGGACATTCAGTACTTC	CRVQRGDIQYF
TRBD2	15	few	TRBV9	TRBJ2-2	TGTGCCAGCAGCGTAGGCGAGCGGGGTACCGGGGAGCTGTTTTTT	CASSVGERGTGELFF
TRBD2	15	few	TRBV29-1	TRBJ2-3	TGCAGCCTAGGGGGGGAGTGGACTAGCAGTAATACGCAGTATTTT	CSLGGEWTSSNTQYF
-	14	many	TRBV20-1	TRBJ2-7	TGCAGTGCTAGGAGGTGGGACAACTCCTACGAGCAGTACTTC	CSARRWDNSYEQYF
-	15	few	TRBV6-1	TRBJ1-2	TGTGCCAGCAGTGCTCTCCGGGGGAACGGCTATGGCTACACCTTC	CASSALRGNGYGYTF
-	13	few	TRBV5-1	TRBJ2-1	TGCGCCAGCAGCCCAACCTTTGGCGGGGCAAAGTTCTTC	CASSPTFGGAKFF
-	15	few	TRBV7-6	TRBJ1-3	TGTGCCAGCAGCCAGCGACAGAGCTCTGGAAACACCATATATTTT	CASSQRQSSGNTIYF
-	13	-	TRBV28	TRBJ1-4	TGTGCCAGCAGTTTAGCGATAGACGGAAAACTGTTTTTT	CASSLAIDGKLFF
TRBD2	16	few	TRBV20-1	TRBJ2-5	TGCAGTGCTAGTAAAGGACTAGCGGGGGGGTCCGGGACCCAGTACTTC	CSASKGLAGGSGTQYF
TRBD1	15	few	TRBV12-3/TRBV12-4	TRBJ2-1	TGTGCCAGCAGTACCCGACAGGGGGCCTACAATGAGCAGTTCTTC	CASSTRQGAYNEQFF
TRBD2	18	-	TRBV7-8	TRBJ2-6	TGTGCCAGCAGCTTCCCCAGGGAGGGCACCTCTGGGGCCAACGTCCTGACTTTC	CASSFPREGTSGANVLTF
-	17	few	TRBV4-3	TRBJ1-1	TGCGCCAGCAGCCAATCGGCCGCCCGACTAAGCAACACTGAAGCTTTCTTT	CASSQSAARLSNTEAFF
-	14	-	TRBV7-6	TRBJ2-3	TGTGCCAGCAGCCACCGGTCGCTCAGCCATACGCAGTATTTT	CASSHRSLSHTQYF
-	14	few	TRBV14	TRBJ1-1	TGTGCCAGCAGCCAAGGGTGGATGAACACTGAAGCTTTCTTT	CASSQGWMNTEAFF
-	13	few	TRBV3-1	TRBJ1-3	TGTGCCAGCAGCCAAGCACGCGGAAACACCATATATTTT	CASSQARGNTIYF
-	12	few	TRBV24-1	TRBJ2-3	TGTGCCACCAGTGATACCTTTTGGACGCAGTATTTT	CATSDTFWTQYF